Shown below are 21 T cell receptor beta chains from a single sample sequenced in a study of long-term antiretroviral therapy in people with HIV. An immunoSEQ assay, version v3.0, was performed at survey level. Only in-frame clones appear in the TCRdb table, and some are missing; sequencing was by immunoSEQ multiplex PCR. In the table there are some 2,500 clones, 79% of which are singletons. This specimen consisted of unsorted PBMCs, obtained 0.4 years before starting antiretroviral therapy. Source of these receptors: a woman in her thirties or forties with HIV.

CDR3 loop: CASSDLAGDNEQFF. The CDR3 DNA follows: TGTGCCAGCAGTGATTTAGCGGGAGACAATGAGCAGTTCTTC. The rearrangement uses TRBV6-4 and TRBJ2-1, with TRBD2 matching over 9 bases. Germline V gene data show CDR1 as MRHNA and CDR2 as SNTAGT. This CDR3 has 14 residues. With 3 bases clipped from V and 5 bases from J, the junction kept 2 bases outside the gene matches.

This clone has more than one count but fewer than ten. The chain uses TRBV9 and TRBJ2-7; D may be TRBD2 (5 bases). The CDR3 extends over 13 amino acids. V was pared by 0 bases and J by 5 bases, with 9 bases between. The V gene's germline CDR1 is SGDLS and CDR2 YYNGEE. The DNA of the CDR3 is TGTGCCAGCAGCGTAGTCGGAGGAGACGAGCAGTACTTC. It yields the protein CASSVVGGDEQYF. The variable domain in full, with the rest retrieved from reference TRBV9 and TRBJ2-7, is DSGVTQTPKHLITATGQRVTLRCSPRSGDLSVYWYQQSLDQGLQFLIQYYNGEERAKGNILERFSAQQFPDLHSELNLSSLELGDSALYFCASSVVGGDEQYFGPGTRLTVT.

The chain couples TRBV28 to TRBJ1-2; TRBD1 agrees at 7 bases. Germline CDR1 reads MDHEN; CDR2 reads SYDVKM. This CDR3 is 13 amino acids long. V trimming: 10 bases; J trimming: 12 bases; junction bases outside the gene matches: 17. The CDR3 DNA is TGTGCCACCCGGGGGACAGCTGCGGGGGTTGACACCTTC. The encoded protein is CATRGTAAGVDTF.

This rearrangement joins TRBV6-6 to TRBJ1-1, with 7 bases identical to TRBD1. The CDR3 is made up of 15 amino acids. The germline gives CDR1 MNHNY, CDR2 SVGAGI (reference sequence). V trimming: 4 bases; J trimming: 1 base; junction bases outside the gene matches: 6. The CDR3: CASSLPTGQNTEAFF. For the CDR3, the DNA is TGTGCCAGCAGTTTACCGACAGGGCAGAACACTGAAGCTTTCTTT.

The rearrangement links TRBV19 to TRBJ1-2, with D unclear. The CDR3 length is 15 residues. From germline, CDR1 is LNHDA and CDR2 SQIVND (reference sequence). Trimming left V 2 bases short and J 8 bases short, with 18 bases between. In nucleotides, the CDR3 is TGTGCCAGTAGTATAATGGGAGAGGCCCGAGGGGGCTACACCTTC. Translated, it gives CASSIMGEARGGYTF.

The rearrangement uses TRBV4-3 and TRBJ2-7; 7 bases align to TRBD1. J was trimmed by 5 bases and V by 0 bases; bases with no gene match: 7. Per the germline V gene, CDR1 is LGHNA and CDR2 is YSLEER. There are 15 residues in the CDR3. CDR3: CASSQDGQVGHEQYF. The CDR3 nucleotides are TGCGCCAGCAGCCAAGATGGACAGGTGGGCCACGAGCAGTACTTC.

The chain carries TRBV4-2 and TRBJ2-3; 8 nucleotides align to TRBD2. CDR3 length: 17 residues. V lost 2 bases, J lost 4 bases, and 11 bases stayed unmatched. CDR1 and CDR2 (germline): LGHNA, YNFKEQ. The chain's CDR3 is CASSQPLAGRGADTQYF. CDR3 DNA sequence: TGTGCCAGCAGCCAACCCTTAGCGGGAAGGGGTGCAGATACGCAGTATTTT.

This rearrangement joins TRBV28 to TRBJ2-7; 11 bases line up with TRBD1. This CDR3 has 18 residues. Germline V gene data show CDR1 as MDHEN and CDR2 as SYDVKM. With V trimmed by 3 bases and J by 2 bases, 12 bases remained unmatched. CDR3 amino acids: CASSLTGGAGQGAYEQYF. The CDR3 DNA reads TGTGCCAGCAGTTTGACTGGAGGGGCGGGACAGGGGGCCTACGAGCAGTACTTC.

The J gene is TRBJ1-1, the V gene TRBV6-1; D is perhaps TRBD1 (5 bases). Germline assignment: CDR1 MNHNS and CDR2 SASEGT. The CDR3 spans 14 residues. V was clipped by 0 bases and J by 11 bases, with 16 bases between them. Here the CDR3 DNA reads TGTGCCAGCAGTGAAGCGCTTACGAGGGGCGAGGCTTTCTTT. This codes for CASSEALTRGEAFF.

The chain employs TRBV30 and TRBJ2-1; D is perhaps TRBD1 (5 bases). CDR1 and CDR2 from the germline V gene are GTSNPN and SVGIG (reference sequence). Trimming left V 2 bases short and J 1 base short, with 15 bases between. CDR3 length: 16 residues. Here the CDR3 DNA reads TGTGCCTGGAGTAACCGACAGTTTCCTTCCTACAATGAGCAGTTCTTC. This encodes CAWSNRQFPSYNEQFF. The complete variable domain, with remaining parts taken from reference TRBV30 and TRBJ2-1, reads SQTIHQWPATLVQPVGSPLSLECTVEGTSNPNLYWYRQAAGRGLQLLFYSVGIGQISSEVPQNLSASRPQDRQFILSSKKLLLSDSGFYLCAWSNRQFPSYNEQFFGPGTRLTVL.

This clone occurred a few times. The chain carries TRBV4-1 and TRBJ2-7; 12 bases are a match to TRBD2. From germline, CDR1 is MGHRA and CDR2 YSYEKL. The CDR3 has 16 residues. V lost 0 bases and J lost 3; bases outside the gene matches: 3. DNA for the CDR3: TGCGCCAGCAGCCAAGACCCGGGACTAGCGGGCTACGAGCAGTACTTC. This sequence encodes CASSQDPGLAGYEQYF.

The CDR3 region is CASSLAQGKGGNTIYF. CDR3 in DNA: TGTGCCAGCAGCTTAGCGCAGGGGAAAGGTGGAAACACCATATATTTT. The chain joins TRBV7-9 to TRBJ1-3; tentatively, D is TRBD1 (6 bases). Looked up from germline, CDR1 is SEHNR and CDR2 is FQNEAQ (reference sequence). The CDR3 totals 16 residues. The V end lost 0 bases, the J end lost 3 bases, and 12 bases lay between the germline ends. Supplemented by reference TRBV7-9 and TRBJ1-3, the full variable domain reads DTGVSQNPRHKITKRGQNVTFRCDPISEHNRLYWYRQTLGQGPEFLTYFQNEAQLEKSRLLSDRFSAERPKGSFSTLEIQRTEQGDSAMYLCASSLAQGKGGNTIYFGEGSWLTVV.

The V call is TRBV6-5, the J call TRBJ2-1; a possible D gene is TRBD2 (5 bases). V was cut by 4 bases and J by 4 bases, with 8 bases left in between. The CDR3 extends over 13 amino acids. Germline V lookup: CDR1 MNHEY, CDR2 SVGAGI. CDR3 in amino acids: CASSLSGYNEQFF. The CDR3 DNA sequence: TGTGCCAGCAGTTTGTCGGGATACAATGAGCAGTTCTTC.

The chain has TRBV11-3 and TRBJ2-1; D might be TRBD2 (5 bases). The V gene lost 5 bases and the J gene lost 3 bases, with 14 bases spanning the gap. The length of the CDR3 is 15 residues. The germline CDR1 and CDR2 sequences are SGHNT and YENEEA. DNA of the CDR3: TGTGCCAGCAGCCGTACCCGGGAAAGCTACAATGAGCAGTTCTTC. Translating it yields CASSRTRESYNEQFF.

In this sample, this clone is large. This chain uses TRBV2 with TRBJ2-7; the D is unclear. Per germline, CDR1 SNHLY and CDR2 FYNNEI. The CDR3 runs 14 residues. V gave up 7 bases and J gave up 5 bases, with 18 bases separating them. In nucleotides, the CDR3 is TGTGCCAGCAACTCCCCTGGAGAGTTCCACGAGCAGTACTTC. It codes for CASNSPGEFHEQYF.

The V and J genes are TRBV5-5 and TRBJ1-2; no reliable D call. Germline V CDR1 and CDR2: SGHKS, YYEKEE (reference sequence). V was pared by 1 base and J by 7 bases, with 5 bases between. This CDR3 comprises 11 residues. In nucleotides, the CDR3 is TGTGCCAGCAGCTTGTACTCTGGCTACACCTTC. This sequence encodes CASSLYSGYTF.

The V and J genes are TRBV9 and TRBJ1-1; D gene uncertain. Trimming removed 0 bases at V and 1 base at J, with 7 bases between. CDR1 and CDR2 (germline): SGDLS, YYNGEE. The CDR3 is 14 amino acids. The CDR3 region has the DNA TGTGCCAGCAGCGTAGGTCTAGAGAACACTGAAGCTTTCTTT. Encoded protein: CASSVGLENTEAFF.

This clone came up once. The rearrangement links TRBV28 to TRBJ1-1; D uncertain. The CDR3 sequence is 12 residues long. The V end lost 6 bases, the J end lost 4 bases, and 9 bases lay between the germline ends. CDR1 and CDR2 from the germline V gene are MDHEN and SYDVKM. CDR3: CASSSGSTEAFF. The DNA for the CDR3 is TGTGCCAGCAGCTCCGGCAGCACTGAAGCTTTCTTT.

The V call is TRBV10-3, the J call TRBJ1-5; a weak D match, TRBD1 (6 bases). Germline assignment: CDR1 ENHRY and CDR2 SYGVKD. The V and J ends lost 2 bases and 6 bases respectively, with 11 bases between them. The CDR3 length is 14 residues. The CDR3 is CAISEGRGGQPQHF. The CDR3 DNA follows: TGTGCCATCAGTGAGGGTAGGGGGGGTCAGCCCCAGCATTTT.

This clone was recorded only once. This sequence joins TRBV5-5 and TRBJ2-7; D not resolved. The CDR3 extends over 14 amino acids. Between the trimmed V and J ends, which lost 2 bases and 2 bases, there was a span of 11 bases. From germline, CDR1 is SGHKS and CDR2 YYEKEE (reference sequence). The CDR3 DNA is TGTGCCAGCAGCTTAGGCGGAAGAACCTACGAGCAGTACTTC. Its protein is CASSLGGRTYEQYF.

There are a few counts of this clone. The V call is TRBV11-2, the J call TRBJ2-7; D ambiguous. CDR1 is SGHAT and CDR2 is FQNNGV in the germline V gene. Trimming pared 2 bases from V and 2 bases from J, leaving 13 bases between. The CDR3 is made up of 15 amino acids. This CDR3 is CASSLSLGQAYEQYF. The CDR3, as DNA: TGTGCCAGCAGCTTATCTCTCGGGCAGGCCTACGAGCAGTACTTC.